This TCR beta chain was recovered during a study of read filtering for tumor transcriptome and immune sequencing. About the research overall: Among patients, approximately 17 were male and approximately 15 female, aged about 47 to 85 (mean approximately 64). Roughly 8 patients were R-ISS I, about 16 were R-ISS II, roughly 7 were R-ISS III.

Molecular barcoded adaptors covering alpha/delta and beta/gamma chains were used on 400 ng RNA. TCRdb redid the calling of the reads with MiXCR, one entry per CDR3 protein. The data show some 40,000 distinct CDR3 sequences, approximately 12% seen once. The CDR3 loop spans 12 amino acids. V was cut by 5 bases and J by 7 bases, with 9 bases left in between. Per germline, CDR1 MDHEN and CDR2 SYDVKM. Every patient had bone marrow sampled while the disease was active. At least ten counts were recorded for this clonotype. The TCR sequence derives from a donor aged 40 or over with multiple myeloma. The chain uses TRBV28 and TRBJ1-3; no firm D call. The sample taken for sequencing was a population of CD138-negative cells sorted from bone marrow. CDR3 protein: CASSPLINTIYF. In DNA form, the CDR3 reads TGTGCCAGCAGTCCCTTAATCAACACCATATATTTT.